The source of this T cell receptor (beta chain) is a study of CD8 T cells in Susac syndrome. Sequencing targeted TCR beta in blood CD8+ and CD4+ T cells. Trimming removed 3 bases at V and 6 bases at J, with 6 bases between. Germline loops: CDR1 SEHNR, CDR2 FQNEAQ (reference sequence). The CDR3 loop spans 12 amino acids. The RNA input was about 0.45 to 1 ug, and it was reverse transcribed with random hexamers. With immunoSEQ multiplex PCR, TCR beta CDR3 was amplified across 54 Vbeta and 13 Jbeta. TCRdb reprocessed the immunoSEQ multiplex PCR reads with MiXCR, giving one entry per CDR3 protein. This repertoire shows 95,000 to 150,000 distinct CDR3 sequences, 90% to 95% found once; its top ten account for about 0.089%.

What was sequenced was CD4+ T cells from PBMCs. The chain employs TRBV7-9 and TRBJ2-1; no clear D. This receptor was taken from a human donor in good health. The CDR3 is CASSFLPNEQFF. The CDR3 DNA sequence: TGTGCCAGCAGCTTTTTGCCCAATGAGCAGTTCTTC.